The 5 T cell receptor beta chains below come from one sample, sequenced in a study of T cell clonality in common variable immunodeficiency. Only in-frame clones appear in the TCRdb table, and some are missing; sequencing was by immunoSEQ multiplex PCR. The sample includes roughly 51,000 clones, none of them occurring once. Sample: peripheral blood mononuclear cells. All receptors come from a person aged 18-69 years in good health.

This clone was counted ten times or more. Read data end 3 residues before the CDR3 end; the end is taken from the germline J gene. The chain combines TRBV7-8 with TRBJ1-3, with 8 positions matching TRBD1. Germline CDR1 is SGHVS and CDR2 is FQNEAQ. CDR3 size: 16 residues. J lost 0 bases, V lost 5 bases, and 6 bases had no gene match. CDR3 sequence: CASSVRTGTSGNTIYF. The sequenced part of the CDR3 DNA is TGTGCCAGCAGCGTACGGACAGGGACCTCTGGAAACACC.

This clone was seen at least ten times. The read ends 3 residues shy of where the CDR3 ends; the end is completed using the germline J gene. The rearrangement uses TRBV20-1 and TRBJ2-2; weak D call: TRBD1 (5 bases). The CDR3 runs 15 residues. Germline V lookup: CDR1 DFQATT, CDR2 SNEGSKA (reference sequence). V lost 1 base, J lost 7 bases, and 16 bases lay in between. CDR3 in amino acids: CSARVLGAQLGELFF. Incomplete CDR3 DNA: TGCAGTGCTAGAGTATTAGGGGCGCAACTCGGGGAG.

This clone was counted ten times or more. The sequence runs out 3 residues before the end of the CDR3; the remainder is reconstructed from the germline J gene. This chain links TRBV6-2 or TRBV6-3 with TRBJ1-1; tentative D call: TRBD1 (6 bases). The V end lost 4 bases, the J end lost 5 bases, and 20 bases lay between the germline ends. The CDR3 has 16 residues. Germline lookup yields CDR1 MNHEY and CDR2 SVGEGT. The sequenced part of the CDR3 DNA is TGTGCCAGCAGTTCCCCGATCCGGGACAAGAGGACTGAA. It encodes CASSSPIRDKRTE. The complete CDR3 sequence is CASSSPIRDKRTEAFF.

This clone was counted at least ten times. The observed sequence ends 3 residues before the CDR3 terminus, with the missing tail filled in from the germline J gene. The chain has TRBV18 and TRBJ2-3, with 11 bases identical to TRBD2. CDR3 length: 15 residues. With 6 bases clipped from V and 2 bases from J, the junction kept 4 bases outside the gene matches. Germline-derived CDR1 and CDR2 are KGHSH and LQKENI. The CDR3 sequence is CASSSGRADTDTQYF. CDR3 DNA, as far as it was read: TGTGCCAGCTCTAGCGGGAGGGCCGACACAGATACG.

This clone has ten or more counts. The covered CDR3 bases are TGCAGTGCTAGCCCTCCGGACCAAGAGACC. Its protein product is CSASPPDQET. The entire CDR3 protein reads CSASPPDQETQYF. The rearrangement uses TRBV20-1 and TRBJ2-5; D is unresolved. The CDR3 end falls 3 residues outside the read, so it is completed with the germline J gene. In germline, CDR1 is DFQATT, CDR2 SNEGSKA (reference sequence). Trimming took 3 bases from V and 0 from J, leaving 8 bases between them. The CDR3 covers 13 residues.